A selection of T cell receptor beta chains follows, all from one sample in a study of blood T cell repertoires in COVID-19. TCRdb's copy holds only in-frame clones and misses some; the assay was immunoSEQ multiplex PCR. The table has more than 85,000 clones, about 72% seen once. The source material was peripheral blood. The receptors shown here come from a man in his 60s with active or convalescent COVID-19. CDR3s include the opening cysteine and the closing phenylalanine or tryptophan. The D gene is left open where the match is weak.

J: TRBJ1-5
V: TRBV10-3
D: -
CDR3: CAISENSQPQHF
DNA: TGTGCCATCAGTGAGAACAGTCAGCCCCAGCATTTT

J: TRBJ1-6
V: TRBV6-5
D: TRBD1
CDR3: CASSYPGQGLSSLHF
DNA: TGTGCCAGCAGTTACCCGGGACAGGGCCTCTCGTCCCTCCACTTT

J: TRBJ2-3
V: TRBV19
D: -
CDR3: CASSVTSTDTQYF
DNA: TGTGCTTCTTCGGTCACTAGCACAGATACGCAGTATTTT

J: TRBJ2-1
V: TRBV11-2
D: -
CDR3: CASSLEAPYNEQFF
DNA: TGTGCCAGCAGCTTAGAGGCACCCTACAATGAGCAGTTCTTC

J: TRBJ1-4
V: TRBV28
D: TRBD1
CDR3: CASSLGRGTGEEKLFF
DNA: TGTGCCAGCAGTTTAGGACGCGGGACAGGGGAGGAAAAACTGTTTTTT

J: TRBJ2-7
V: TRBV7-2
D: TRBD2
CDR3: CASSGHSGLLGQYF
DNA: TGTGCCAGCAGCGGACATAGCGGGTTGCTCGGGCAGTACTTC

J: TRBJ1-2
V: TRBV6-5
D: -
CDR3: CASAEGKGGYTF
DNA: TGTGCCAGCGCGGAGGGCAAGGGTGGCTACACCTTC

J: TRBJ1-1
V: TRBV28
D: -
CDR3: CASSFVIGLIDTEAFF
DNA: TGTGCCAGCAGTTTCGTGATCGGACTTATCGACACTGAAGCTTTCTTT

J: TRBJ1-1
V: TRBV5-1
D: -
CDR3: CASSLGVQGRFTEAFF
DNA: TGCGCCAGCAGCTTGGGGGTCCAGGGAAGGTTTACTGAAGCTTTCTTT

J: TRBJ1-1
V: TRBV18
D: TRBD1
CDR3: CASSGDRTEAFF
DNA: TGTGCCAGCTCAGGGGACAGGACTGAAGCTTTCTTT

J: TRBJ2-4
V: TRBV2
D: TRBD1
CDR3: CASTGQGFAKNIQYF
DNA: TGTGCCAGCACGGGACAGGGGTTCGCCAAAAACATTCAGTACTTC

J: TRBJ2-4
V: TRBV2
D: -
CDR3: CASTPDSGTKNIQYF
DNA: TGTGCCAGCACCCCGGACAGTGGAACCAAAAACATTCAGTACTTC